This T cell receptor (beta chain) was sequenced in a study of blood T cell repertoires in COVID-19. Study-wide context: PBMCs, B-cell-depleted T cells, or T cells provided the cDNA or gDNA that made up the material.

Produced via immunoSEQ multiplex PCR; TCRdb's table is partial and in-frame only. This table holds around 26,000 clones, approximately 64% found once. Germline lookup yields CDR1 DFQATT and CDR2 SNEGSKA (reference sequence). The CDR3 has 13 amino acids. Trimming pared 3 bases from V and 4 bases from J, leaving 12 bases between. This rearrangement joins TRBV20-1 to TRBJ1-2; tentatively, D is TRBD1 (6 bases). Material for sequencing was peripheral blood. The source is a man aged 55 to 69 with active or convalescent COVID-19. The CDR3 loop reads CSASFQGTYGYTF. The CDR3 DNA sequence: TGCAGTGCTAGTTTCCAGGGGACCTATGGCTACACCTTC.